These 29 T cell receptor beta chains originate from one sample sequenced in a study of cytomegalovirus exposure and HLA in healthy donors (dated by TCRdb to about 2017). Libraries were built with the immunoSEQ multiplex PCR assay. A mixture of 60 forward primers for TCR Vbeta segments and 13 reverse primers for TCR Jbeta segments was used in the multiplex PCR. Held by TCRdb, this immuneACCESS table contains in-frame sequences only and omits some clones. Under half of the omission traces to an unresolved V gene where checked; the cause of the rest is unknown. This sample lists 150,000 to 200,000 clones; 77% were detected once. 1.5% to 2% of the sample belongs to the ten largest clones. The sequenced material came from PBMCs. The receptors here all came from a young woman in good health and CMV-seronegative.

The chain uses TRBV5-4 and TRBJ1-6; 9 bases map to TRBD1. The germline V gene encodes CDR1 SGHNT and CDR2 YYREEE (reference sequence). The CDR3 runs to 17 residues. Germline trimming cut 7 bases from V and 7 bases from J; bases unmatched to any gene: 15. This chain's CDR3 is CASAQGEGQGSNSPLHF. As DNA, the CDR3 is TGTGCCAGCGCCCAGGGGGAAGGACAGGGGTCAAATTCACCCCTCCACTTT.

The chain employs TRBV27 and TRBJ2-7; D may be TRBD1 (6 bases). V was shortened by 5 bases and J by 1 base, with 12 bases between the two germline ends. From germline, CDR1 is MNHEY and CDR2 SMNVEV (reference sequence). There are 14 residues in the CDR3. The CDR3 DNA reads TGTGCCAGCAGTCCCGAACAGGGATCCTACGAGCAGTACTTC. This gives the protein CASSPEQGSYEQYF.

This clone has just a few counts. At one end, the junction sequence differs from germline, possibly due to a read error. The chain is built from TRBV6-5 and TRBJ1-2, with D maybe TRBD1 (5 bases). Germline V gene data show CDR1 as MNHEY and CDR2 as SVGAGI. The CDR3 runs to 15 residues. CDR3 coding DNA: TGTGCCAGCAGTCTGACAGAGAGGACTAACTATGGCTACCCCTTC. Translation gives CASSLTERTNYGYPF.

The V call is TRBV6-5, the J call TRBJ2-7, with D unresolved. Trimming removed 0 bases at V and 0 bases at J, with 9 bases between. Germline CDR1 reads MNHEY; CDR2 reads SVGAGI. This CDR3 comprises 15 residues. The CDR3 sequence is CASSYSGRFSYEQYF. The CDR3 nucleotides are TGTGCCAGCAGTTACTCAGGCAGGTTCTCCTACGAGCAGTACTTC.

The chain combines TRBV6-1 with TRBJ2-7; D is possibly TRBD2 (7 bases). Trimming cost V 2 bases and J 6 bases, with 20 bases left between them. The CDR3 runs 16 residues. CDR1 is MNHNS, CDR2 SASEGT, per germline. The DNA of the CDR3 is TGTGCCAGCAGTGAACCTGGAGGGGGGAGGGTGGGCGAGCAGTACTTC. Translation gives CASSEPGGGRVGEQYF.

In this sample, this clone turned up once. The V and J genes are TRBV7-6 and TRBJ2-1; TRBD1 is a possible D gene (5 bases). Trimming stripped 2 bases from V and 5 bases from J, with 7 bases between. The V gene's germline CDR1 is SGHVS and CDR2 FNYEAQ. The CDR3 loop spans 13 amino acids. The CDR3 DNA follows: TGTGCCAGCAGCTTACAGGGTGACAATGAGCAGTTCTTC. It specifies CASSLQGDNEQFF.

This rearrangement joins TRBV11-2 to TRBJ1-2; D unclear. Trimming removed 3 bases from V and 0 bases from J, with 11 bases in between. Germline assignment: CDR1 SGHAT and CDR2 FQNNGV. CDR3 length: 15 amino acids. The CDR3 loop is CASSLEPGTNYGYTF. DNA of the CDR3: TGTGCCAGCAGCTTGGAGCCGGGAACTAACTATGGCTACACCTTC.

Turning to this clone: One end of the junction does not line up with germline, which may come from a read error. The rearrangement uses TRBV6-1 and TRBJ2-7; D possibly corresponds to TRBD2 (5 bases). This CDR3 comprises 15 residues. Germline CDR1 MNHNS, CDR2 SASEGT. CDR3 nucleotide sequence: TGTGCCAGCAGACCTTCCGTGACGGGATCCTACGAGCAGCACTTC. The encoded protein is CASRPSVTGSYEQHF.

The chain joins TRBV6-1 to TRBJ2-1, with D unclear. Per the germline V gene, CDR1 is MNHNS and CDR2 is SASEGT. V gave up 4 bases and J gave up 0 bases, with 10 bases separating them. The CDR3 sequence is 15 residues long. CDR3 residues: CASSAHSTSYNEQFF. Written as DNA, the CDR3 is TGTGCCAGCAGTGCCCACTCTACCTCCTACAATGAGCAGTTCTTC.

The CDR3 sequence: CASSQDRGYGYTF. The CDR3 DNA sequence: TGTGCCAGCAGCCAGGACAGGGGCTATGGCTACACCTTC. This chain uses TRBV14 with TRBJ1-2; TRBD1 matches 9 bases. V dropped 3 bases and J dropped 4; count of bases not matched to a gene: 0. The CDR3 contains 13 residues. Germline loops: CDR1 SGHDN, CDR2 FVKESK.

The chain is built from TRBV6-6 and TRBJ2-4, with unresolved D. Trimming removed 7 bases from V and 0 bases from J, with 10 bases in between. Germline CDR1 is MNHNY and CDR2 is SVGAGI (reference sequence). The CDR3 runs 14 residues. This CDR3 is CASTEHLAKNIQYF. In DNA form, the CDR3 reads TGTGCCAGCACCGAACATCTAGCCAAAAACATTCAGTACTTC.

CDR3 in amino acids: CASSLEGQAYEKLFF. As DNA, the CDR3 is TGCGCCAGCAGCTTGGAGGGACAGGCCTATGAAAAACTGTTTTTT. J is TRBJ1-4 and V is TRBV5-1, with 8 bases fitting TRBD1. This CDR3 comprises 15 residues. After removal of 0 bases from V and 6 bases from J, the junction contained 4 bases not matched to a gene. Germline CDR1 is SGHRS and CDR2 is YFSETQ.

This chain's CDR3 is CASSLTSPETEAFF. The CDR3 nucleotides are TGTGCCAGCTCACTTACCTCGCCGGAGACTGAAGCTTTCTTT. The chain recombines TRBV18 with TRBJ1-1; no reliable D call. V lost 4 bases to trimming and J lost 5 bases, with 14 bases between them. The CDR3 totals 14 residues. Germline V gene sequence: CDR1 KGHSH, CDR2 LQKENI.

The chain carries TRBV19 and TRBJ2-5; 7 bases are shared with TRBD2. CDR3 length equals 14 residues. The junction had 6 bases not matched to a gene; V was cut back by 3 bases and J by 5 bases. CDR1 and CDR2 from the germline V gene are LNHDA and SQIVND (reference sequence). The CDR3 here is CASSMSVGRETQYF. DNA for the CDR3: TGTGCCAGTAGTATGTCGGTCGGGAGGGAGACCCAGTACTTC.

This chain links TRBV10-2 with TRBJ1-6; maybe TRBD1 (6 bases). Trimming shortened V by 6 bases and J by 5 bases, and 11 bases separated the two germline ends. CDR1 and CDR2 (germline): WSHSY, SAAADI. There are 14 residues in the CDR3. The CDR3 spells CASRRTANNSPLHF. The CDR3 region has the DNA TGCGCCAGCAGGCGGACAGCTAATAATTCACCCCTCCACTTT.

The chain uses TRBV4-1 and TRBJ1-5; D is unclear. Looked up from germline, CDR1 is MGHRA and CDR2 is YSYEKL. V lost 0 bases and J lost 7, with 13 bases in between. There are 15 residues in the CDR3. DNA of the CDR3: TGCGCCAGCAGCCAAGATTGGGAGGGTGGACAGCCCCAGCATTTT. This sequence encodes CASSQDWEGGQPQHF.

The CDR3 DNA sequence: TGTGCCAGCAGCCGGACTAAAATGGTCGATGAGCAGTTCTTC. Translated: CASSRTKMVDEQFF. This sequence joins TRBV6-6 and TRBJ2-1, with D perhaps matching TRBD2 (6 bases). The germline V gene has CDR1 MNHNY and CDR2 SVGAGI (reference sequence). The ends were cut back, 6 bases at V and 8 bases at J, with 17 bases in the middle. The CDR3 is made up of 14 amino acids.

Only a few counts were recorded for this clone. The rearrangement uses TRBV4-2 and TRBJ2-5; 9 positions match TRBD2. Germline lookup yields CDR1 LGHNA and CDR2 YNFKEQ. The CDR3 has 14 residues. Germline trimming cut 1 base from V and 5 bases from J; bases unmatched to any gene: 2. In nucleotides, the CDR3 is TGTGCCAGCAGCCAAGTTAGCGGGAGCGAGACCCAGTACTTC. This sequence encodes CASSQVSGSETQYF.

The genes are TRBV19 and TRBJ1-2; no firm D call. CDR3 length: 14 residues. V lost 7 bases to trimming and J lost 4 bases, with 16 bases between them. CDR1 is LNHDA, CDR2 SQIVND, per germline (reference sequence). CDR3 region: CASTPPSERYGYTF. CDR3 nucleotides: TGTGCCAGTACCCCCCCTTCAGAACGCTATGGCTACACCTTC.

The J gene is TRBJ2-7, the V gene TRBV2, with TRBD1 matching 9 bases. The CDR3 covers 14 residues. The germline gives CDR1 SNHLY, CDR2 FYNNEI. Germline trimming cut 7 bases from V and 2 bases from J; bases unmatched to any gene: 6. For the CDR3, the DNA is TGTGCCAGCAATATCGGACAGGGGCCCTACGAGCAGTACTTC. Its translation: CASNIGQGPYEQYF.

There are a few counts of this clone. The J gene is TRBJ1-5, the V gene TRBV19, with D possibly matching TRBD1 (6 bases). Germline CDR1 reads LNHDA; CDR2 reads SQIVND (reference sequence). Trimming took 8 bases from V and 3 from J, leaving 14 bases between them. The CDR3 is 14 residues long. Written as DNA, the CDR3 is TGTGCCAGTGCTGGGGGACAAGTCAATCAGCCCCAGCATTTT. It is translated as CASAGGQVNQPQHF.

This clone has more than one count but fewer than ten. This rearrangement joins TRBV28 to TRBJ2-7; 14 nucleotides match TRBD2. The CDR3 runs to 14 residues. Germline V CDR1 and CDR2: MDHEN, SYDVKM. Trimming cost V 6 bases and J 6 bases; bases outside gene matches: 4. The CDR3 sequence: CASRGTSGSREQYF. CDR3 DNA: TGTGCCAGCAGGGGGACTAGCGGGAGTCGCGAGCAGTACTTC. Together with reference TRBV28 and TRBJ2-7, the CDR3 gives the full variable domain: DVKVTQSSRYLVKRTGEKVFLECVQDMDHENMFWYRQDPGLGLRLIYFSYDVKMKEKGDIPEGYSVSREKKERFSLILESASTNQTSMYLCASRGTSGSREQYFGPGTRLTVT.

The V call is TRBV27, the J call TRBJ2-7; perhaps TRBD2 as D (6 bases). Germline V gives CDR1 MNHEY, CDR2 SMNVEV (reference sequence). V was cut by 2 bases and J by 6 bases, with 11 bases left in between. The CDR3 contains 13 residues. CDR3 nucleotide sequence: TGTGCCAGCAGTTTAGGGGGGAGGTTCGAGCAGTACTTC. Protein sequence: CASSLGGRFEQYF.

This chain joins TRBV13 and TRBJ1-1, with D tentatively TRBD1 (5 bases). CDR1 is PRHDT, CDR2 FYEKMQ, per germline (reference sequence). The CDR3 spans 18 residues. V was trimmed by 6 bases and J by 3 bases, leaving 26 bases between them. This chain's CDR3 is CASSFQGELGLRDTEAFF. CDR3 coding DNA: TGTGCCAGCAGTTTCCAAGGGGAATTGGGTCTTAGGGACACTGAAGCTTTCTTT.

This chain connects TRBV27 to TRBJ1-3, with TRBD1 as a possible D gene (5 bases). There are 15 residues in the CDR3. Germline-derived CDR1 and CDR2 are MNHEY and SMNVEV (reference sequence). The V gene lost 5 bases and the J gene lost 2 bases, with 13 bases spanning the gap. The CDR3 DNA follows: TGTGCCAGCAGTCCAGGGTCCGCTCCTGGAAACACCATATATTTT. This encodes CASSPGSAPGNTIYF.

Concerning this clone itself: Other DNA sequences in the same sample also yield this CDR3. This chain joins TRBV28 and TRBJ1-1; the match to TRBD1 covers 8 bases. The CDR3 runs 12 residues. Germline V CDR1 and CDR2: MDHEN, SYDVKM. Here the CDR3 DNA reads TGTGCTAGCTGGTCAGGGGGCAGTCAAGCTTTCTTT. Translation gives CASWSGGSQAFF.

The V call is TRBV5-6, the J call TRBJ2-7, with 12 nucleotides matching TRBD2. V dropped 3 bases and J dropped 9; count of bases not matched to a gene: 10. Germline V CDR1 and CDR2: SGHDT, YYEEEE. The CDR3 covers 15 residues. The CDR3 coding sequence is TGTGCCAGCAGCTGGTGGACTAGCGGGGTGGCTGGGCAGTACTTC. It specifies CASSWWTSGVAGQYF.

There are a few counts of this clone. V usage is TRBV29-1 and J usage is TRBJ1-1; 7 bases fit TRBD1. The CDR3 runs to 14 residues. Germline trimming cut 3 bases from V and 4 bases from J; bases unmatched to any gene: 8. Germline loops: CDR1 SQVTM, CDR2 ANQGSEA. The CDR3 is CSVDRQGVGTEAFF. The CDR3 nucleotides are TGCAGCGTTGATAGGCAGGGGGTGGGCACTGAAGCTTTCTTT.

The V gene is TRBV4-2, the J gene TRBJ2-7; 10 positions agree with TRBD1. This CDR3 comprises 15 residues. J lost 5 bases, V lost 0 bases, and 4 bases had no gene match. Per germline, CDR1 LGHNA and CDR2 YNFKEQ. The CDR3 here is CASSQEDRGIDEQYF. In DNA, the CDR3 is TGTGCCAGCAGCCAAGAGGACAGGGGGATCGACGAGCAGTACTTC.